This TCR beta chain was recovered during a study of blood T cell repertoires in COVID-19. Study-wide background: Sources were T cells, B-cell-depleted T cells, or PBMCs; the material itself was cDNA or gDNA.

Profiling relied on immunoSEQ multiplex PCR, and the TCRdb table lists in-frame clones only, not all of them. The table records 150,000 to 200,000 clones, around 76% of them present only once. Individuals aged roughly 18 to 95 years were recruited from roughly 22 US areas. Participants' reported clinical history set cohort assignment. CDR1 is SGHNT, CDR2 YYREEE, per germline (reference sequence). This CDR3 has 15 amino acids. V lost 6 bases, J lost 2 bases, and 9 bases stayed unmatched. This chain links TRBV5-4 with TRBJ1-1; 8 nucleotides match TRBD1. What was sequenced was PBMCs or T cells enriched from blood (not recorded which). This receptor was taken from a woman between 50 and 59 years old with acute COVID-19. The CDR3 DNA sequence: TGTGCCAGCATTAAAGGACAGGGCTACAACACTGAAGCTTTCTTT. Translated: CASIKGQGYNTEAFF.